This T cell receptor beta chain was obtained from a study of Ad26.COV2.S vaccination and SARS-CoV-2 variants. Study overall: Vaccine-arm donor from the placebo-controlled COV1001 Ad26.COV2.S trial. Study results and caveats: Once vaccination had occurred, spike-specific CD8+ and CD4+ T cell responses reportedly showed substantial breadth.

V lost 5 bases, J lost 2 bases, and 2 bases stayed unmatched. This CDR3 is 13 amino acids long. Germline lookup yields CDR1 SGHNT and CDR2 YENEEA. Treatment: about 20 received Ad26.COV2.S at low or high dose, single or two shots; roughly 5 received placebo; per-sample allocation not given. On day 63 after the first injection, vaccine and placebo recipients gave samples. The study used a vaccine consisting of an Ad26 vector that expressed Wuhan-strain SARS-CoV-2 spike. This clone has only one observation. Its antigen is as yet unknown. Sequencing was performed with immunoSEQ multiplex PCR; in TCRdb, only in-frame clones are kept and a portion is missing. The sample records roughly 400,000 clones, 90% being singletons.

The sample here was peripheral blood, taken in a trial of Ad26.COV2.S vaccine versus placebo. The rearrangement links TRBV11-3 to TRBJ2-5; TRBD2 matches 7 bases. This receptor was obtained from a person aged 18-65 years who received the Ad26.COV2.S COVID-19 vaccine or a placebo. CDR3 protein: CASSRGLQETQYF. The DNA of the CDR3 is TGTGCCAGCAGCCGGGGACTACAAGAGACCCAGTACTTC.